The 27 T cell receptor beta chains presented below share a single source sample, sequenced in a study of shared clonotypes between healthy human individuals (TCRdb year 2020). Libraries were prepared through the immunoSEQ multiplex PCR assay. In TCRdb, the immuneACCESS table is reduced to in-frame sequences with V and J assigned. These tables do not hold every clone; where another copy was compared, an unresolved V gene accounts for under half, and the others remain unexplained. The sample table records some 1.5 million clones; approximately 98% of these occur just once. The ten largest clones add up to about 0.45% of the sample. What was sequenced was naive CD4+ T cells sorted from blood. The cell subset or site label, as the study defines it: CD45RA+ positively selected. The receptors originated from a man between 25 and 39 years old in good health.

CDR3 DNA: TGTGCCATCAGAAACCCCCTGGGCAGATCCAATCAGCCCCAGCATTTT. Its translation: CAIRNPLGRSNQPQHF. The chain couples TRBV28 to TRBJ1-5; D remains ambiguous. The CDR3 has 16 residues. The V gene lost 10 bases and the J gene lost 3 bases, with 22 bases spanning the gap. Germline V CDR1 and CDR2: MDHEN, SYDVKM. The full variable domain, with the rest looked up from reference TRBV28 and TRBJ1-5, is DVKVTQSSRYLVKRTGEKVFLECVQDMDHENMFWYRQDPGLGLRLIYFSYDVKMKEKGDIPEGYSVSREKKERFSLILESASTNQTSMYLCAIRNPLGRSNQPQHFGDGTRLSIL.

This rearrangement joins TRBV7-9 to TRBJ1-2; no clear D. The CDR3 extends over 13 amino acids. Germline values: CDR1 SEHNR, CDR2 FQNEAQ (reference sequence). The V gene lost 0 bases and the J gene lost 5 bases, with 7 bases spanning the gap. In DNA form, the CDR3 reads TGTGCCAGCAGCTTAGCGCCCAATTATGGCTACACCTTC. It specifies CASSLAPNYGYTF.

The chain uses TRBV11-2 and TRBJ2-2; 9 bases align to TRBD1. Germline V gene lookup returns CDR1 SGHAT and CDR2 FQNNGV. There are 15 residues in the CDR3. V shed 1 base, J shed 5 bases, and the junction held 2 bases outside the gene matches. The DNA of the CDR3 is TGTGCCAGCAGCTTAGGGGACAGGGAAACCGGGGAGCTGTTTTTT. It codes for CASSLGDRETGELFF.

The chain links TRBV20-1 to TRBJ2-7; D remains ambiguous. The CDR3 contains 11 residues. Germline loops: CDR1 DFQATT, CDR2 SNEGSKA (reference sequence). The germline V and J ends were trimmed by 5 bases and 5 bases, with 10 bases remaining between them. CDR3 sequence: CSAPRMDEQYF. CDR3 DNA sequence: TGCAGTGCTCCGCGGATGGACGAGCAGTACTTC.

The J gene is TRBJ2-7, the V gene TRBV28; D is tentatively TRBD1 or TRBD2 (7 bases each). V lost 2 bases and J 3 bases, leaving 14 bases between the germline ends. The CDR3 is 15 residues long. The germline V gene encodes CDR1 MDHEN and CDR2 SYDVKM. The CDR3 protein is CASSLPAGDSYEQYF. The CDR3 region has the DNA TGTGCCAGCAGTTTACCCGCGGGGGACAGCTACGAGCAGTACTTC.

The chain is built from TRBV27 and TRBJ2-7, with 7 bases that match TRBD1. CDR3 size: 13 residues. The ends lost 6 bases at V and 3 bases at J; junction bases unmatched: 5. The germline V gene has CDR1 MNHEY and CDR2 SMNVEV (reference sequence). CDR3 nucleotides: TGTGCCAGCAGACGGGGACAGAACTACGAGCAGTACTTC. Encoded protein: CASRRGQNYEQYF.

This clone has only a few counts. This rearrangement joins TRBV30 to TRBJ1-1; D ambiguous. Germline CDR1 is GTSNPN and CDR2 is SVGIG (reference sequence). Trimming cost V 4 bases and J 1 base, with 10 bases left between them. The CDR3 is 13 amino acids. This chain's CDR3 is CAWIPRGNTEAFF. CDR3 nucleotide sequence: TGTGCCTGGATCCCGCGGGGGAACACTGAAGCTTTCTTT. The entire variable domain, with the rest obtained from reference TRBV30 and TRBJ1-1, is as follows: SQTIHQWPATLVQPVGSPLSLECTVEGTSNPNLYWYRQAAGRGLQLLFYSVGIGQISSEVPQNLSASRPQDRQFILSSKKLLLSDSGFYLCAWIPRGNTEAFFGQGTRLTVV.

With respect to this clone: The CDR3 does not close with the conserved phenylalanine or tryptophan, likely indicating a read error. The limits of the CDR3 on the DNA are not certain, so only TCRdb's listed CDR3 is given. The gene calls are TRBV29-1 and TRBJ1-2; the table names TRBD1, a call not compared with the DNA. Germline V gene sequence: CDR1 SQVTM, CDR2 ANQGSEA. The CDR3 is 8 residues long, ends included. The CDR3 sequence: CSVGGQLH.

The chain uses TRBV6-6 and TRBJ2-2; TRBD1 matches 8 bases. V lost 6 bases and J lost 4; bases outside the gene matches: 7. This CDR3 is built from 15 residues. From germline, CDR1 is MNHNY and CDR2 SVGAGI (reference sequence). Written as DNA, the CDR3 is TGTGCCAGCAGCACCGGGACAGGCGTCACCGGGGAGCTGTTTTTT. As protein: CASSTGTGVTGELFF.

The CDR3 spells CASSSRGGGSYEQYF. As DNA, the CDR3 is TGTGCCAGTAGTTCCCGAGGGGGGGGCTCCTACGAGCAGTACTTC. J is TRBJ2-7 and V is TRBV19, with TRBD2 as a possible D gene (7 bases). The CDR3 extends over 15 amino acids. Trimming shortened V by 5 bases and J by 0 bases, and 14 bases separated the two germline ends. Germline assignment: CDR1 LNHDA and CDR2 SQIVND (reference sequence).

In this sample, this clone turned up once. CDR3 region: CASSTQGYEQYF. CDR3 bases: TGTGCCAGCAGCACCCAGGGTTACGAGCAGTACTTC. J is TRBJ2-7 and V is TRBV5-5, with D perhaps matching TRBD1 (5 bases). The CDR3 contains 12 residues. The germline V gene has CDR1 SGHKS and CDR2 YYEKEE (reference sequence). V was pared by 4 bases and J by 4 bases, with 9 bases between.

The gene calls are TRBV7-4 and TRBJ2-7; D perhaps matches TRBD1 (6 bases). With 5 bases removed from V and 3 bases from J, the gap between germline ends came to 14 bases. The CDR3 consists of 14 residues. Germline CDR1 is SGHVT and CDR2 is SQSDAQ. This CDR3 is CASSLGQLHYEQYF. The CDR3 DNA reads TGTGCCAGCAGCCTTGGACAGCTCCACTACGAGCAGTACTTC.

The CDR3 sequence: CASSRTGEHYGYTF. The CDR3 nucleotides read TGTGCCAGCAGCCGGACAGGTGAACACTATGGCTACACCTTC. The chain couples TRBV7-2 to TRBJ1-2, with 7 bases identical to TRBD1. This CDR3 has 14 residues. The V segment lost 5 bases and the J segment 3 bases; nucleotides outside the gene matches: 6. CDR1 is SGHTA, CDR2 FQGNSA, per germline.

V usage is TRBV9 and J usage is TRBJ2-2, with D perhaps matching TRBD2 (6 bases). CDR3 length: 15 amino acids. The germline CDR1 and CDR2 sequences are SGDLS and YYNGEE. The V and J ends lost 0 bases and 7 bases respectively, with 13 bases between them. CDR3 sequence: CASSVDPGVVGELFF. The CDR3 DNA reads TGTGCCAGCAGCGTAGACCCGGGAGTGGTCGGGGAGCTGTTTTTT.

The V call is TRBV9, the J call TRBJ2-7; 9 bases are a match to TRBD1. This CDR3 comprises 13 residues. V gave up 0 bases and J gave up 7 bases; unmatched junction bases: 2. Germline values: CDR1 SGDLS, CDR2 YYNGEE. CDR3 coding DNA: TGTGCCAGCAGCGTAGCGGACAGGGGAGAGCAGTACTTC. This encodes CASSVADRGEQYF. Supplemented by reference TRBV9 and TRBJ2-7, the full variable domain reads DSGVTQTPKHLITATGQRVTLRCSPRSGDLSVYWYQQSLDQGLQFLIQYYNGEERAKGNILERFSAQQFPDLHSELNLSSLELGDSALYFCASSVADRGEQYFGPGTRLTVT.

This chain connects TRBV29-1 to TRBJ2-7; D gene ambiguous. The CDR3 is made up of 11 amino acids. The V end was cut by 7 bases, the J end by 5 bases, with 12 bases between. Germline V gives CDR1 SQVTM, CDR2 ANQGSEA. CDR3 in DNA: TGCAGCGCGAGTTCTACCCACGAGCAGTACTTC. Encoded protein: CSASSTHEQYF.

This clone was found once. This chain uses TRBV9 with TRBJ1-3; D is unresolved. CDR3 length equals 16 residues. V was trimmed by 0 bases and J by 2 bases, leaving 12 bases between them. Germline CDR1 is SGDLS and CDR2 is YYNGEE. CDR3 sequence reads: CASSVATGATGNTIYF. The DNA for the CDR3 is TGTGCCAGCAGCGTAGCAACGGGCGCGACTGGAAACACCATATATTTT.

The chain employs TRBV19 and TRBJ2-3; weak D call: TRBD2 (5 bases). Per the germline V gene, CDR1 is LNHDA and CDR2 is SQIVND (reference sequence). The CDR3 is 15 amino acids. Trimming took off 1 base at V and 2 bases at J, with 10 bases between the two ends. The CDR3 DNA follows: TGTGCCAGTAGTATAGGGCTAGCCTTCACAGATACGCAGTATTTT. It translates to CASSIGLAFTDTQYF.

The rearrangement links TRBV7-2 to TRBJ1-3; D is undetermined. V lost 4 bases, J lost 1 base, and 8 bases lay in between. Germline CDR1 reads SGHTA; CDR2 reads FQGNSA. This CDR3 comprises 14 residues. CDR3 amino acids: CASSSSRSGNTIYF. CDR3 DNA sequence: TGTGCCAGCAGCTCTAGTCGTTCTGGAAACACCATATATTTT.

The rearrangement uses TRBV2 and TRBJ2-7, with 12 bases fitting TRBD2. This CDR3 has 16 amino acids. Germline V gene data show CDR1 as SNHLY and CDR2 as FYNNEI. Unmatched junction bases numbered 8, after V lost 2 bases and J lost 6 bases. DNA for the CDR3: TGTGCCAGCAGTGAACTAGCGGGAGGGTCGGTCCCCGAGCAGTACTTC. Amino acid sequence: CASSELAGGSVPEQYF.

V and J are TRBV19 and TRBJ1-5; tentative D call: TRBD1 (5 bases). The V gene lost 3 bases and the J gene lost 2 bases, with 11 bases spanning the gap. This CDR3 has 15 residues. The germline CDR1 and CDR2 sequences are LNHDA and SQIVND (reference sequence). The chain's CDR3 is CASSMPPGRNQPQHF. The CDR3, as DNA: TGTGCCAGTAGTATGCCCCCGGGGCGCAATCAGCCCCAGCATTTT.

The rearrangement uses TRBV5-4 and TRBJ2-7; the D gene could be TRBD1 or TRBD2 (5 bases each). Looked up from germline, CDR1 is SGHNT and CDR2 is YYREEE (reference sequence). The CDR3 length is 14 residues. V lost 3 bases and J 7 bases, leaving 17 bases between the germline ends. The CDR3 loop reads CASSSRQYSGEQYF. The DNA of the CDR3 is TGTGCCAGCAGCTCGCGACAGTATTCGGGGGAGCAGTACTTC.

V and J are TRBV20-1 and TRBJ2-5; 7 bases line up with TRBD2. This CDR3 contains 11 residues. V was clipped by 6 bases and J by 10 bases; unmatched bases: 8. Germline values: CDR1 DFQATT, CDR2 SNEGSKA (reference sequence). The CDR3 DNA is TGCAGTGCGAGGGCGGGAGTGGGCCAGTACTTC. Residues: CSARAGVGQYF.

This chain connects TRBV6-5 to TRBJ1-4, with D unresolved. Germline V CDR1 and CDR2: MNHEY, SVGAGI. The CDR3 sequence is 14 residues long. V lost 2 bases and J 7 bases, leaving 11 bases between the germline ends. The CDR3: CASSYGPGGEKLFF. Written as DNA, the CDR3 is TGTGCCAGCAGTTACGGTCCGGGCGGTGAAAAACTGTTTTTT.

This chain joins TRBV7-3 and TRBJ2-5, with a tentative D call TRBD1 (6 bases). This CDR3 is built from 14 residues. V lost 4 bases to trimming and J lost 3 bases, with 12 bases between them. Germline V gene lookup returns CDR1 SGHTA and CDR2 FQGTGA. The CDR3 sequence is CASSYTGTKETQYF. The CDR3 region has the DNA TGTGCCAGCAGCTATACCGGGACAAAAGAGACCCAGTACTTC. Complete variable domain (other parts from reference TRBV7-3 and TRBJ2-5): GAGVSQTPSNKVTEKGKYVELRCDPISGHTALYWYRQSLGQGPEFLIYFQGTGAADDSGLPNDRFFAVRPEGSVSTLKIQRTERGDSAVYLCASSYTGTKETQYFGPGTRLLVL.

The chain links TRBV7-9 to TRBJ2-7; 7 nucleotides line up with TRBD2. Germline CDR1 and CDR2: SEHNR and FQNEAQ (reference sequence). This CDR3 spans 14 amino acids. V trimming: 5 bases; J trimming: 6 bases; junction bases outside the gene matches: 10. The DNA of the CDR3 is TGTGCCAGCAGCCACGGGGCGGGCGGGGGCGAGCAGTACTTC. Protein: CASSHGAGGGEQYF.

V is TRBV2 and J is TRBJ1-5; tentative D call: TRBD1 (5 bases). CDR3 size: 14 residues. Deletions cut 6 bases from V and 7 bases from J, with 16 bases between. Per germline, CDR1 SNHLY and CDR2 FYNNEI. This CDR3 reads CASSKSQGGQPQHF. The CDR3 DNA reads TGTGCCAGCAGCAAATCCCAGGGCGGGCAGCCCCAGCATTTT.